The present T cell receptor (beta chain) was sequenced within a study of blood T cell repertoires in COVID-19 (dated by TCRdb to about 2020). Concerning the study at large: The collaborator samples originated in the United States, Italy and Spain and spanned the acute and convalescent phases of COVID-19. The material from the prospective study consisted of cDNA or gDNA derived from T cells, B-cell-depleted T cells, or PBMCs. The dataset comprised deeply sampled blood TCRbeta repertoires from subjects exposed to, actively infected with, or recovered from COVID-19. The repertoires were released in a freely available public database intended as a resource for research on the immune response to SARS-CoV-2. The samples were drawn from two sources: the first 160 participants of the ongoing ImmuneRACE study, and 950 to 1,500 subjects contributed by 6 global collaborators. The sample metadata nearly always contained a de-identified subject ID, COVID-19 status, age in years and sex. Where available, HLA class I and class II types were taken from metadata supplied by the sample provider and were not determined by assay-based typing.

The full study reports these points: The amount of clinical and demographic metadata varied by source and participant and was provided uncurated.

Spanning cysteine to phenylalanine, the CDR3 consists of 15 amino acids. Only CDR3 DNA remains: 45 bases, in frame from the first base. CDR1 and CDR2 are drawn from the germline V gene: SNHLY, FYNNEI. V is cut back by 7 bases and J by 7 bases, with 10 bases in the junction unmatched. At one collaborating source in Seattle, patients were enrolled during active infection and were followed longitudinally through the course of disease. Whole blood was collected in K2EDTA tubes by collaborating institutions according to the institutions' own protocols. For TCRbeta analysis, collaborators shipped samples in one of three forms: frozen whole blood, isolated PBMCs, or DNA extracted from either of those sample types. To note about this clone: No antigen is known for it. Per-base qualities were not stored, and no clone one base away is much larger.

TCRbeta CDR3 regions were amplified from genomic DNA by means of the immunoSEQ Assay, a bias-controlled multiplex PCR. Per the authors' processing: Within the assay, amplification of reference gene primers was used to estimate how many nucleated cells each sample contained. To quantify the absolute abundance of each unique TCRbeta CDR3 rearrangement, sequence reads were collapsed and filtered. For each sample, productive Simpson clonality was calculated by taking the square root of Simpson's diversity index across productive rearrangements. In its TCRdb copy, this immuneACCESS table keeps in-frame sequences only and misses some clones. Where compared with another copy, unresolved V genes explain less than half of these, and the others have no known cause. V, J and clone size are taken as reported in that table, and D and trimming were inferred from the DNA itself. The sample table contains over 85,000 clones; only one count was recorded for about 90% of them. The top ten constitute under 6.5% of the sample.

The chain couples TRBV2 to TRBJ2-7; TRBD2 matches 13 bases in the middle. The receptor was derived from a woman aged 50 to 65 with COVID-19, enrolled during active disease. The source material was peripheral blood. CDR3 region: CASTYTSGGASEQYF. The DNA sequence is TGTGCCAGCACATACACTAGCGGGGGGGCGAGTGAGCAGTACTTC.